Each of the 10 T cell receptor beta chains below was sequenced from the same sample in a study of control samples from healthy donors and cancer patients. The assay was immunoSEQ multiplex PCR, and TCRdb's table has in-frame clones only and misses some. The table has around 100,000 clones, 88% seen once; the top ten hold roughly 14%. The sample was blood. The receptors stem from a woman in her seventies in good health.

The genes are TRBV5-1 and TRBJ1-1; 7 bases match TRBD1. The CDR3 runs 14 residues. J gave up 5 bases and V 4 bases, and 8 bases lay outside the gene matches. The germline gives CDR1 SGHRS, CDR2 YFSETQ. CDR3 bases: TGCGCCAGCAGCGTCTCACAGGGGTGGACTGAAGCTTTCTTT. This encodes CASSVSQGWTEAFF.

This chain links TRBV15 with TRBJ1-1; 10 positions match TRBD1. Losses at the gene ends were 5 bases for V and 6 bases for J; bases not matched to a gene: 12. The CDR3 extends over 16 amino acids. Germline CDR1 LNHNV, CDR2 YYDKDF (reference sequence). The CDR3 DNA sequence: TGTGCCACCAGCCGGGACAGGGGAGTTGGGTTAGCTGAAGCTTTCTTT. Amino acids: CATSRDRGVGLAEAFF. Full variable domain (rest looked up from reference TRBV15 and TRBJ1-1): DAMVIQNPRYQVTQFGKPVTLSCSQTLNHNVMYWYQQKSSQAPKLLFHYYDKDFNNEADTPDNFQSRRPNTSFCFLDIRSPGLGDTAMYLCATSRDRGVGLAEAFFGQGTRLTVV.

CDR3 region: CASSRAGGYGYTF. For the CDR3, the DNA is TGTGCCAGTAGTCGGGCAGGGGGCTATGGCTACACCTTC. The chain couples TRBV19 to TRBJ1-2, with 7 bases that match TRBD1. CDR3 length: 13 amino acids. Unmatched junction bases numbered 4, after V lost 5 bases and J lost 4 bases. Germline assignment: CDR1 LNHDA and CDR2 SQIVND (reference sequence).

The chain uses TRBV12-3 or TRBV12-4 and TRBJ1-1, with D perhaps matching TRBD1 (5 bases). The CDR3 consists of 13 residues. The V end was cut by 10 bases, the J end by 11 bases, with 23 bases between. This CDR3 reads CAMQRQFSGPAFF. DNA for the CDR3: TGTGCCATGCAAAGACAGTTCTCGGGCCCGGCTTTCTTT.

The chain uses TRBV30 and TRBJ1-3; D might be TRBD1 (5 bases). Trimming pared 5 bases from V and 3 bases from J, leaving 14 bases between. The CDR3 is 14 amino acids. CDR1 GTSNPN and CDR2 SVGIG come from the germline V gene (reference sequence). The CDR3 DNA reads as TGTGCCTGGTCCGGAAGGGGAAATGGAAACACCATATATTTT. This sequence encodes CAWSGRGNGNTIYF.

This chain uses TRBV25-1 with TRBJ1-5; TRBD1 matches 7 bases. The CDR3 sequence is 13 residues long. Germline V gene sequence: CDR1 MGHDK, CDR2 SYGVNS. With 3 bases clipped from V and 7 bases from J, the junction kept 3 bases outside the gene matches. The CDR3 sequence is CASSDRGSQPQHF. CDR3 DNA: TGTGCCAGCAGTGACAGGGGGTCCCAGCCCCAGCATTTT.

The J gene is TRBJ1-2, the V gene TRBV4-2; TRBD1 might be the D (6 bases). There are 14 residues in the CDR3. V gave up 4 bases and J gave up 2 bases, with 11 bases separating them. Germline V gene data show CDR1 as LGHNA and CDR2 as YNFKEQ. Here the CDR3 DNA reads TGTGCCAGCAGCCTAGGGGGAAACAACTATGGCTACACCTTC. This gives the protein CASSLGGNNYGYTF.

V gene TRBV19 combines with J gene TRBJ2-7; the D call may be TRBD1 or TRBD2 (5 bases each). The CDR3 totals 15 residues. V lost 3 bases, J lost 3 bases, and 15 bases lay in between. Germline CDR1 LNHDA, CDR2 SQIVND (reference sequence). Here the CDR3 DNA reads TGTGCCAGTAGTATCGGGACGCAACCCTTCTACGAGCAGTACTTC. Translation gives CASSIGTQPFYEQYF.

The genes are TRBV3-1 (or the pseudogene TRBV3-2) and TRBJ1-1, with D unresolved. This CDR3 spans 11 amino acids. The germline CDR1 and CDR2 sequences are LGHDT and YNNKEL (reference sequence). Trimming removed 11 bases from V and 6 bases from J, with 13 bases in between. The chain's CDR3 is CASSRGAEAFF. CDR3 nucleotides: TGTGCCTCAAGTCGAGGAGCTGAAGCTTTCTTT.

This chain connects TRBV6-5 to TRBJ1-2, with D uncertain. The germline CDR1 and CDR2 sequences are MNHEY and SVGAGI. V was trimmed by 2 bases and J by 0 bases, leaving 7 bases between them. This CDR3 spans 14 amino acids. CDR3 DNA sequence: TGTGCCAGCAGTTACAAGGGCCCTAACTATGGCTACACCTTC. Translated, it gives CASSYKGPNYGYTF.